Shown below are 29 T cell receptor beta chains from a single sample sequenced in a study of identical twins. Via MiXCR, TCRdb re-called the 5' RACE reads, giving one row per CDR3 protein. Of 520,000 or so distinct CDR3 sequences in the sample, about 20% are singletons; the top ten hold 0.75% to 0.95%. This sample also appeared in a second study, on T cells expressing NK-cell markers.

Sequencing was carried out using CD4+ T cells sorted from blood. The receptors were sampled from a young woman in good health.

This clonotype has a handful of counts. J is TRBJ2-3 and V is TRBV20-1; 9 bases fit TRBD2. V shed 3 bases and J 1 base; nucleotides not matched to a gene: 11. The CDR3 length is 17 residues. Germline assignment: CDR1 DFQATT and CDR2 SNEGSKA (reference sequence). The CDR3 sequence is CSASWASGEGGTDTQYF. CDR3 nucleotide sequence: TGCAGTGCTAGTTGGGCTAGCGGGGAGGGCGGCACAGATACGCAGTATTTT.

The chain joins TRBV30 to TRBJ2-1, with D perhaps TRBD2 (5 bases). Trimming removed 5 bases at V and 5 bases at J, with 19 bases between. CDR3 length equals 15 residues. The germline CDR1 and CDR2 sequences are GTSNPN and SVGIG (reference sequence). For the CDR3, the DNA is TGTGCCTGGGGTGCAGGTGGGAGTGGGCACAATGAGCAGTTCTTC. It codes for CAWGAGGSGHNEQFF.

The gene calls are TRBV20-1 and TRBJ2-2, with TRBD2 matching over 11 bases. The CDR3 length is 14 residues. Germline V gene sequence: CDR1 DFQATT, CDR2 SNEGSKA (reference sequence). Trimming took 8 bases from V and 2 from J; bases not matched to a gene: 4. CDR3 DNA sequence: TGCAGTTTTCTAGCGGGGGGAAACACCGGGGAGCTGTTTTTT. Protein: CSFLAGGNTGELFF.

The rearrangement joins TRBV7-2 to TRBJ2-1; 7 bases fit TRBD2. V trimming: 3 bases; J trimming: 6 bases; junction bases outside the gene matches: 8. This CDR3 contains 15 residues. Germline values: CDR1 SGHTA, CDR2 FQGNSA. The CDR3: CASSLGGAGRNEQFF. In DNA, the CDR3 is TGTGCCAGCAGCTTGGGGGGAGCGGGGCGCAATGAGCAGTTCTTC. Variable domain in full (rest from reference TRBV7-2 and TRBJ2-1): GAGVSQSPSNKVTEKGKDVELRCDPISGHTALYWYRQSLGQGLEFLIYFQGNSAPDKSGLPSDRFSAERTGGSVSTLTIQRTQQEDSAVYLCASSLGGAGRNEQFFGPGTRLTVL.

This clonotype has only a few counts. V usage is TRBV20-1 and J usage is TRBJ2-2, with 8 bases lining up with TRBD1. Germline loops: CDR1 DFQATT, CDR2 SNEGSKA (reference sequence). Unmatched junction bases numbered 12, after V lost 6 bases and J lost 3 bases. The CDR3 consists of 16 residues. CDR3 in amino acids: CSASPPGQGHTGELFF. The CDR3 DNA reads TGCAGTGCCAGCCCTCCCGGACAGGGTCACACCGGGGAGCTGTTTTTT.

CDR3 sequence reads: CATSDKGFRLSSYNEQFF. The CDR3 DNA reads TGTGCCACCAGTGACAAAGGGTTCCGGCTCAGCTCCTACAATGAGCAGTTCTTC. The rearrangement uses TRBV24-1 and TRBJ2-1; D unclear. V lost 4 bases, J lost 0 bases, and 18 bases lay in between. Germline-derived CDR1 and CDR2 are KGHDR and SFDVKD. The CDR3 loop spans 18 amino acids.

J is TRBJ2-7 and V is TRBV5-1, with D hard to call. Trimming stripped 0 bases from V and 2 bases from J, with 9 bases between. CDR1 and CDR2 (germline): SGHRS, YFSETQ. The CDR3 has 14 residues. The CDR3 here is CASSLAAETYEQYF. For the CDR3, the DNA is TGCGCCAGCAGCTTGGCCGCGGAAACCTACGAGCAGTACTTC.

In its sample, this clonotype was seen many times. V usage is TRBV20-1 and J usage is TRBJ2-5; D may correspond to TRBD1 or TRBD2 (5 bases each). The germline gives CDR1 DFQATT, CDR2 SNEGSKA (reference sequence). The V and J ends lost 5 bases and 4 bases respectively, with 11 bases between them. There are 12 residues in the CDR3. As DNA, the CDR3 is TGCAGTGCTGGCGCGAGGGGAGAGACCCAGTACTTC. It specifies CSAGARGETQYF.

This clonotype occurred a few times. The chain recombines TRBV9 with TRBJ2-5, with a tentative D call TRBD1 (6 bases). The germline CDR1 and CDR2 sequences are SGDLS and YYNGEE. The length of the CDR3 is 15 residues. V was shortened by 3 bases and J by 5 bases, with 17 bases between the two germline ends. The CDR3 DNA reads as TGTGCCAGCAGCGGAGAGGGGGATCCGGTGGAGACCCAGTACTTC. The encoded protein is CASSGEGDPVETQYF.

The gene calls are TRBV20-1 and TRBJ1-5, with D possibly being TRBD1 (6 bases). V was pared by 6 bases and J by 3 bases, with 15 bases between. Germline V gives CDR1 DFQATT, CDR2 SNEGSKA (reference sequence). The CDR3 is made up of 14 amino acids. The CDR3 spells CSALQTGYNQPQHF. The CDR3 DNA reads TGCAGTGCCCTTCAGACAGGCTACAATCAGCCCCAGCATTTT.

This clonotype turned up a few times. This rearrangement joins TRBV7-9 to TRBJ2-1; 8 nucleotides match TRBD2. The germline CDR1 and CDR2 sequences are SEHNR and FQNEAQ (reference sequence). CDR3 length: 17 amino acids. V lost 5 bases to trimming and J lost 4 bases; unmatched junction nucleotides: 13. As DNA, the CDR3 is TGTGCCAGCAGCCCAGTTGGAACTAGCGGTTTATACAATGAGCAGTTCTTC. It is translated as CASSPVGTSGLYNEQFF.

This clonotype was seen more than once but under ten times. The chain carries TRBV12-3 or TRBV12-4 and TRBJ2-7, with D perhaps matching TRBD1 (5 bases). Trimming stripped 6 bases from V and 0 bases from J, with 12 bases between. CDR3 length: 14 amino acids. This CDR3 reads CASRKGLDSYEQYF. DNA of the CDR3: TGTGCCAGCAGAAAGGGGTTGGACTCCTACGAGCAGTACTTC.

This clonotype was detected a few times. The chain has TRBV29-1 and TRBJ2-1; 7 bases line up with TRBD2. V lost 1 base and J lost 0; bases outside the gene matches: 9. In germline, CDR1 is SQVTM, CDR2 ANQGSEA. CDR3 length equals 17 residues. CDR3 in DNA: TGCAGCGTTGAAGGTATTTGGGGGGGGAGCTCCTACAATGAGCAGTTCTTC. It specifies CSVEGIWGGSSYNEQFF.

There are a few counts of this clonotype. This chain links TRBV12-3 or TRBV12-4 with TRBJ1-1; TRBD1 aligns across 7 bases. This CDR3 region has 14 residues. V gave up 5 bases and J gave up 1 base; unmatched junction bases: 4. As DNA, the CDR3 is TGTGCCAGCAGTGGCTACAGGGGGAACACTGAAGCTTTCTTT. It yields the protein CASSGYRGNTEAFF.

The chain links TRBV6-5 to TRBJ2-1; no definite D call. CDR3 length: 12 residues. Trimming took off 8 bases at V and 6 bases at J, with 11 bases between the two ends. Germline assignment: CDR1 MNHEY and CDR2 SVGAGI. The CDR3 sequence: CASGYFFNEQFF. The CDR3 DNA reads as TGTGCCAGCGGATACTTCTTCAATGAGCAGTTCTTC.

The table lists this clonotype with a few counts. A read error may account for a junction end that differs from germline. The chain recombines TRBV6-1 with TRBJ2-3; D assignment may be TRBD1 or TRBD2 (5 bases each). Germline CDR1 reads MNHNS; CDR2 reads SASEGT. This CDR3 region has 13 residues. The CDR3 sequence is CASSSTVRDPRGF. CDR3 DNA: TGTGCCAGCAGTAGTACGGTCCGGGACCCTCGGGGTTTT.

The chain couples TRBV20-1 to TRBJ2-7, with 7 bases aligning to TRBD1. This CDR3 comprises 15 residues. From germline, CDR1 is DFQATT and CDR2 SNEGSKA (reference sequence). After removal of 2 bases from V and 4 bases from J, the junction contained 11 bases not matched to a gene. The DNA of the CDR3 is TGCAGTGCTAGACCACGACAGGGTGGGTTTTACGAGCAGTACTTC. Encoded protein: CSARPRQGGFYEQYF.

This clonotype has just one count. This CDR3 reads CASSITSGRAGYNEQFF. CDR3 sequence (DNA): TGTGCCAGTAGTATCACTAGCGGGAGGGCCGGGTACAATGAGCAGTTCTTC. V and J are TRBV19 and TRBJ2-1; 13 bases map to TRBD2. Trimming cost V 3 bases and J 4 bases; bases outside gene matches: 6. The CDR3 spans 17 residues. Germline CDR1 reads LNHDA; CDR2 reads SQIVND (reference sequence).

This clonotype has a count of ten or more. The chain combines TRBV12-3 or TRBV12-4 with TRBJ2-3, with TRBD2 as a possible D gene (6 bases). The V end was cut by 5 bases, the J end by 1 base, with 13 bases between. The CDR3 runs 15 residues. DNA of the CDR3: TGTGCCAGCAGTCCCCCGGGGACTGGCACAGATACGCAGTATTTT. Its protein product is CASSPPGTGTDTQYF.

This chain uses TRBV6-2 or TRBV6-3 with TRBJ2-1; possibly TRBD2 for D (5 bases). V lost 5 bases and J 7 bases, leaving 21 bases between the germline ends. The length of the CDR3 is 16 residues. Germline assignment: CDR1 MNHEY and CDR2 SVGEGT. For the CDR3, the DNA is TGTGCCAGCAGTGAGATATCGGACTTTGTGAAAAATGAGCAGTTCTTC. It specifies CASSEISDFVKNEQFF.

This clonotype was observed a handful of times. The rearrangement links TRBV20-1 to TRBJ2-1, with 7 bases aligning to TRBD1. The CDR3 consists of 15 residues. Germline trimming cut 6 bases from V and 1 base from J; bases unmatched to any gene: 9. The germline V gene encodes CDR1 DFQATT and CDR2 SNEGSKA (reference sequence). The CDR3 loop reads CSAHIQGSSYNEQFF. For the CDR3, the DNA is TGCAGTGCCCACATACAGGGGTCGTCCTACAATGAGCAGTTCTTC.

This sequence joins TRBV20-1 and TRBJ1-6; TRBD1 might be the D (5 bases). V lost 2 bases to trimming and J lost 8 bases, with 16 bases between them. The CDR3 is 15 residues long. Per the germline V gene, CDR1 is DFQATT and CDR2 is SNEGSKA (reference sequence). CDR3 loop: CSARRGFVIDSPLHF. CDR3 nucleotide sequence: TGCAGTGCTAGAAGGGGTTTTGTGATCGATTCACCCCTCCACTTT.

The chain combines TRBV29-1 with TRBJ2-7; weak D call: TRBD2 (5 bases). The CDR3 consists of 12 residues. CDR1 is SQVTM, CDR2 ANQGSEA, per germline. Between the trimmed V and J ends, which lost 4 bases and 2 bases, there was a span of 9 bases. The CDR3 is CSVVGVPYEQYF. The DNA of the CDR3 is TGCAGCGTTGTCGGGGTACCCTACGAGCAGTACTTC.

This chain links TRBV2 with TRBJ2-2; D remains ambiguous. In germline, CDR1 is SNHLY, CDR2 FYNNEI. V was cut by 6 bases and J by 4 bases, with 6 bases left in between. The CDR3 consists of 12 residues. CDR3 coding DNA: TGTGCCAGCAGGGTTGGCACCGGGGAGCTGTTTTTT. It encodes CASRVGTGELFF.

There are a few counts of this clonotype. The rearrangement joins TRBV7-2 to TRBJ1-1, with 9 bases lining up with TRBD1. CDR3 length equals 15 residues. CDR1 SGHTA and CDR2 FQGNSA come from the germline V gene. J gave up 4 bases and V 3 bases, and 6 bases lay outside the gene matches. CDR3 sequence (DNA): TGTGCCAGCAGCTTTAGGGACAGGGTGTTCACTGAAGCTTTCTTT. Translating it yields CASSFRDRVFTEAFF.

This clonotype was detected only a few times. The CDR3 spells CSVAQGTGREKLFF. The CDR3 bases are TGCAGCGTTGCCCAAGGGACAGGGCGTGAAAAACTGTTTTTT. The rearrangement joins TRBV29-1 to TRBJ1-4, with 9 bases lining up with TRBD1. V shed 4 bases, J shed 7 bases, and the junction held 7 bases outside the gene matches. From germline, CDR1 is SQVTM and CDR2 ANQGSEA. This CDR3 has 14 residues. The full variable domain, its missing parts supplied by reference TRBV29-1 and TRBJ1-4, is SAVISQKPSRDICQRGTSLTIQCQVDSQVTMMFWYRQQPGQSLTLIATANQGSEATYESGFVIDKFPISRPNLTFSTLTVSNMSPEDSSIYLCSVAQGTGREKLFFGSGTQLSVL.

This clonotype was seen only a few times. The V gene is TRBV18, the J gene TRBJ1-4; D is ambiguous. Trimming left V 5 bases short and J 8 bases short, with 9 bases between. Germline V gives CDR1 KGHSH, CDR2 LQKENI. The CDR3 has 12 residues. CDR3 region: CASSWSREKLFF. DNA of the CDR3: TGTGCCAGCTCATGGTCGCGAGAAAAACTGTTTTTT.

This clonotype was seen more than once but under ten times. This chain connects TRBV25-1 to TRBJ2-2; 13 nucleotides line up with TRBD2. Unmatched junction bases numbered 0, after V lost 8 bases and J lost 6 bases. This CDR3 has 13 amino acids. Germline-derived CDR1 and CDR2 are MGHDK and SYGVNS. The CDR3 loop reads CASGLAGAGELFF. The CDR3 nucleotides read TGTGCCAGCGGACTAGCGGGAGCCGGGGAGCTGTTTTTT.

The rearrangement joins TRBV29-1 to TRBJ2-6, with TRBD1 identical over 10 bases. V lost 0 bases to trimming and J lost 0 bases; unmatched junction nucleotides: 5. Per germline, CDR1 SQVTM and CDR2 ANQGSEA. The CDR3 consists of 18 residues. The CDR3 sequence is CSVEDRDRGHSGANVLTF. CDR3 DNA sequence: TGCAGCGTTGAAGACCGGGACAGGGGCCACTCTGGGGCCAACGTCCTGACTTTC.